This T cell receptor (beta chain) is from a study of control samples from healthy donors and cancer patients. Trimming cost V 2 bases and J 3 bases; bases outside gene matches: 4. The CDR3 runs to 16 residues. Germline-derived CDR1 and CDR2 are LGHNA and YNFKEQ. Libraries were prepared by immunoSEQ multiplex PCR; TCRdb keeps only in-frame clonotypes and omits some of them. The repertoire consists of 150,000 to 200,000 clones, with 91% occurring once and the leading ten covering around 1.5%. This TCR came from a woman under 40 in good health. The specimen was blood. The J gene is TRBJ2-1, the V gene TRBV4-2; 10 bases map to TRBD2. In DNA, the CDR3 is TGTGCCAGCAGCCAACTAGCGGGGGTCATCTACAATGAGCAGTTCTTC. Its protein is CASSQLAGVIYNEQFF.